One sample yielded the 19 T cell receptor beta chains listed below, sequenced in a study of blood T cell repertoires in COVID-19. Some clones are missing from TCRdb's copy, which holds only in-frame ones; the method was immunoSEQ multiplex PCR. Here the sample spans about 76,000 clones, about 81% being singletons. Input material: peripheral blood. These receptors originate from a human donor in a cohort sampled during active COVID-19.

The chain employs TRBV29-1 and TRBJ2-7; possibly TRBD2 for D (6 bases). The CDR3 consists of 13 residues. V was clipped by 7 bases and J by 2 bases, with 15 bases between them. Per germline, CDR1 SQVTM and CDR2 ANQGSEA. The CDR3 region has the DNA TGCAGCGCTTTGGGCGGGATCACCTACGAGCAGTACTTC. This sequence encodes CSALGGITYEQYF.

The V call is TRBV6-5, the J call TRBJ2-7; a weak D match, TRBD1 (5 bases). Germline CDR1 and CDR2: MNHEY and SVGAGI. The CDR3 covers 13 residues. Trimming removed 0 bases from V and 9 bases from J, with 12 bases in between. The CDR3 coding sequence is TGTGCCAGCAGTTACTCCGGCAGGGTTGGGCAGTACTTC. Its protein product is CASSYSGRVGQYF.

This clone was counted once. V gene TRBV19 combines with J gene TRBJ2-5, with a weak D call TRBD2 (5 bases). The germline V gene encodes CDR1 LNHDA and CDR2 SQIVND (reference sequence). This CDR3 has 14 amino acids. V was clipped by 5 bases and J by 5 bases, with 15 bases between them. CDR3 sequence (DNA): TGTGCCAGTAGTCTGCGGACTCTGAGGGAGACCCAGTACTTC. Protein sequence: CASSLRTLRETQYF.

The chain employs TRBV10-2 and TRBJ2-5; possible D gene TRBD1, 7 bases. CDR1 is WSHSY and CDR2 is SAAADI in the germline V gene. The CDR3 is 14 residues long. The V end was cut by 6 bases, the J end by 1 base, with 12 bases between. The CDR3 DNA reads as TGCGCCAGCAGAAGACAGGGAGGCCAAGAGACCCAGTACTTC. Translating gives CASRRQGGQETQYF.

Note on this clone: This CDR3 is also generated by other DNA sequences in the sample. The V and J genes are TRBV5-1 and TRBJ1-2; D not resolved. With 0 bases removed from V and 2 bases from J, the gap between germline ends came to 5 bases. This CDR3 spans 13 amino acids. The germline CDR1 and CDR2 sequences are SGHRS and YFSETQ. The CDR3, as DNA: TGCGCCAGCAGCTTGGGTCTGAACTATGGCTACACCTTC. Encoded protein: CASSLGLNYGYTF.

The chain is built from TRBV11-2 and TRBJ2-7; 9 nucleotides line up with TRBD1. V dropped 5 bases and J dropped 4; count of bases not matched to a gene: 6. CDR1 is SGHAT, CDR2 FQNNGV, per germline. This CDR3 is 14 amino acids long. The CDR3 protein is CASSRTGVGYEQYF. CDR3 sequence (DNA): TGTGCCAGCAGCCGGACAGGGGTAGGGTACGAGCAGTACTTC.

The chain joins TRBV5-4 to TRBJ1-2, with D possibly being TRBD1 (5 bases). Germline V gene sequence: CDR1 SGHNT, CDR2 YYREEE (reference sequence). V gave up 4 bases and J gave up 5 bases, with 9 bases separating them. The CDR3 contains 12 residues. The CDR3 sequence: CASSLDKYGYTF. DNA of the CDR3: TGTGCCAGCAGCCTGGACAAGTATGGCTACACCTTC.

The rearrangement joins TRBV7-8 to TRBJ2-5; 9 bases are shared with TRBD1. J gave up 5 bases and V 4 bases, and 8 bases lay outside the gene matches. Germline V gives CDR1 SGHVS, CDR2 FQNEAQ. The CDR3 contains 15 residues. Written as DNA, the CDR3 is TGTGCCAGCAGCTCCTACAGGGGGCGCGGGGAGACCCAGTACTTC. Translated: CASSSYRGRGETQYF.

This clone appeared a single time. This chain connects TRBV7-2 to TRBJ2-1; a weak D match, TRBD2 (5 bases). The CDR3 is 12 amino acids. Germline-derived CDR1 and CDR2 are SGHTA and FQGNSA. V was trimmed by 0 bases and J by 15 bases, leaving 12 bases between them. CDR3 sequence: CASSLAVGVAFF. CDR3 bases: TGTGCCAGCAGCTTAGCGGTCGGGGTTGCGTTCTTC.

The rearrangement uses TRBV24-1 and TRBJ2-1; 9 nucleotides align to TRBD1. The J segment lost 8 bases and the V segment lost 5 bases, leaving 12 bases of the junction unmatched. CDR1 and CDR2 (germline): KGHDR, SFDVKD. The CDR3 is made up of 16 amino acids. The CDR3 loop reads CATSGLSGQGSYEQFF. DNA for the CDR3: TGTGCCACCAGTGGCCTATCGGGACAGGGTTCCTATGAGCAGTTCTTC.

The rearrangement joins TRBV10-3 to TRBJ2-5, with TRBD1 identical over 7 bases. Germline assignment: CDR1 ENHRY and CDR2 SYGVKD. The junction had 7 bases not matched to a gene; V was cut back by 4 bases and J by 2 bases. The CDR3 length is 15 residues. The DNA for the CDR3 is TGTGCCATCAGTGCAAATACAGGGGAGCAAGAGACCCAGTACTTC. Amino acids: CAISANTGEQETQYF.

A single count supports this clone. The rearrangement links TRBV6-5 to TRBJ1-2; D unclear. CDR1 and CDR2 from the germline V gene are MNHEY and SVGAGI. V was pared by 7 bases and J by 4 bases, with 16 bases between. This CDR3 has 14 residues. CDR3 nucleotides: TGTGCCAGCAAGCTCAGCGATTACCCCTATGGCTACACCTTC. The encoded protein is CASKLSDYPYGYTF.

The V gene is TRBV7-3, the J gene TRBJ2-1, with 9 nucleotides matching TRBD2. V was clipped by 4 bases and J by 2 bases; unmatched bases: 3. From germline, CDR1 is SGHTA and CDR2 FQGTGA. The CDR3 extends over 15 amino acids. CDR3 sequence: CASSSERGAYNEQFF. In DNA, the CDR3 is TGTGCCAGCAGCTCCGAGCGGGGGGCCTACAATGAGCAGTTCTTC.

The chain uses TRBV6-6 and TRBJ2-3; D perhaps matches TRBD2 (6 bases). Per germline, CDR1 MNHNY and CDR2 SVGAGI (reference sequence). There are 16 residues in the CDR3. The germline V and J ends were trimmed by 1 base and 0 bases, with 11 bases remaining between them. The CDR3 loop is CASSYWGTSSTDTQYF. The CDR3 nucleotides read TGTGCCAGCAGTTACTGGGGGACTTCCAGCACAGATACGCAGTATTTT.

The chain couples TRBV24-1 to TRBJ2-5, with TRBD1 identical over 11 bases. Germline CDR1 and CDR2: KGHDR and SFDVKD. The CDR3 is 15 amino acids. V was clipped by 3 bases and J by 5 bases; unmatched bases: 4. The CDR3 reads CATSDPGTGGETQYF. The DNA for the CDR3 is TGTGCCACCAGTGATCCCGGGACAGGGGGTGAGACCCAGTACTTC.

The table lists this clone with a few counts. The gene calls are TRBV2 and TRBJ1-1; 8 bases map to TRBD1. Germline V gene data show CDR1 as SNHLY and CDR2 as FYNNEI. The CDR3 runs to 15 residues. V was clipped by 4 bases and J by 4 bases; unmatched bases: 8. CDR3 sequence (DNA): TGTGCCAGCAGTGTTGACAGGGGATCGGGCACTGAAGCTTTCTTT. As protein: CASSVDRGSGTEAFF.

V is TRBV5-1 and J is TRBJ2-7, with TRBD1 identical over 8 bases. From germline, CDR1 is SGHRS and CDR2 YFSETQ. V shed 3 bases, J shed 4 bases, and the junction held 6 bases outside the gene matches. The CDR3 covers 14 residues. DNA of the CDR3: TGCGCCAGCAGCTGGTCAGGGGGCAGGTACGAGCAGTACTTC. It specifies CASSWSGGRYEQYF.

For the CDR3, the DNA is TGCGCCAGCAGCCAAGACAGATATCTGTTCTTC. As protein: CASSQDRYLFF. This chain joins TRBV4-1 and TRBJ2-1; D is unclear. Germline CDR1 is MGHRA and CDR2 is YSYEKL. This CDR3 is 11 amino acids long. V was shortened by 0 bases and J by 15 bases, with 9 bases between the two germline ends.

This clone was observed once. V usage is TRBV30 and J usage is TRBJ1-2; TRBD1 might be the D (6 bases). The CDR3 covers 13 residues. The germline V gene encodes CDR1 GTSNPN and CDR2 SVGIG (reference sequence). Trimming stripped 0 bases from V and 8 bases from J, with 13 bases between. The CDR3 DNA sequence: TGTGCCTGGAGTGTTGGGGGCGGCGGAGGCTACACCTTC. Translating gives CAWSVGGGGGYTF.